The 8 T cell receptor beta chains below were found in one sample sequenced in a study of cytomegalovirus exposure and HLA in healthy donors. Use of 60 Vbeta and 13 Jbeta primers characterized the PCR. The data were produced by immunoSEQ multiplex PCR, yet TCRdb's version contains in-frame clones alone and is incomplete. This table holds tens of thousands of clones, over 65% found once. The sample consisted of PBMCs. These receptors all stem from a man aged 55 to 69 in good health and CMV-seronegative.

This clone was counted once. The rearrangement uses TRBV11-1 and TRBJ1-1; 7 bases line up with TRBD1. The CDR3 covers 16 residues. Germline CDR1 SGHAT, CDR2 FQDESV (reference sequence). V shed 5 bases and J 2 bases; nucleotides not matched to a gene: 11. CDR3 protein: CASSDPWTGLNTEAFF. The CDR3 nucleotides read TGTGCCAGCAGCGATCCCTGGACAGGTTTAAACACTGAAGCTTTCTTT.

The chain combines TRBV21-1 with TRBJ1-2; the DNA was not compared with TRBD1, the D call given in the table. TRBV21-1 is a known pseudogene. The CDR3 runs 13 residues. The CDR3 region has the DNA TGTGCCAGCAGCAAAGACACTAACTATGGCTACACCTTC. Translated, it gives CASSKDTNYGYTF.

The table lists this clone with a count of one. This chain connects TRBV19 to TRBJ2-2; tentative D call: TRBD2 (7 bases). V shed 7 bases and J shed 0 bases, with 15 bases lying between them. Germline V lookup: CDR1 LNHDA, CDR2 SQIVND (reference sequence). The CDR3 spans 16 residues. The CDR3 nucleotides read TGTGCCAGTAAGGGGGGGATCAAAACGAACACCGGGGAGCTGTTTTTT. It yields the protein CASKGGIKTNTGELFF. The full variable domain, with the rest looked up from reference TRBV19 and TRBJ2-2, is DGGITQSPKYLFRKEGQNVTLSCEQNLNHDAMYWYRQDPGQGLRLIYYSQIVNDFQKGDIAEGYSVSREKKESFPLTVTSAQKNPTAFYLCASKGGIKTNTGELFFGEGSRLTVL.

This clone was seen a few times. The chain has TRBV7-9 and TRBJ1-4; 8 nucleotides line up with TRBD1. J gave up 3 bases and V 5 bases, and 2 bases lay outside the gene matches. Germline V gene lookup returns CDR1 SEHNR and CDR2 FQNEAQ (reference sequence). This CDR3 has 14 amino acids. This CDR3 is CASSQTGANEKLFF. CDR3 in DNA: TGTGCCAGCAGCCAGACAGGGGCTAATGAAAAACTGTTTTTT.

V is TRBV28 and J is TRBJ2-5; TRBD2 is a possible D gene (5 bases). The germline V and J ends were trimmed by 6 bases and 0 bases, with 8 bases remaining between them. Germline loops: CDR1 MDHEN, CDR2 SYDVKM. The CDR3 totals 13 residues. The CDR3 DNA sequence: TGTGCCAGCAGCACGGGGAACCAAGAGACCCAGTACTTC. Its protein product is CASSTGNQETQYF.

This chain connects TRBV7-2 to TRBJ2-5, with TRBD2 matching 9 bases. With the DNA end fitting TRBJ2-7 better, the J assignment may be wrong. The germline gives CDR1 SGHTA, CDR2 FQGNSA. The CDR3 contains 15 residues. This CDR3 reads CASSSKREAAYEQYF. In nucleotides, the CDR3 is TGTGCCAGCAGCTCAAAGCGGGAGGCGGCCTACGAGCAGTACTTC.

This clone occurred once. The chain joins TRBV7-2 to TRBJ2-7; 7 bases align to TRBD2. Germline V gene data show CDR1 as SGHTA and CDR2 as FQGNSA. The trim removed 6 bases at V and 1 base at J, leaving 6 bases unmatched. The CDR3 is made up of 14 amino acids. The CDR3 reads CASRTLAESYEQYF. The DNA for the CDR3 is TGTGCCAGCAGGACCCTAGCGGAGTCCTACGAGCAGTACTTC.

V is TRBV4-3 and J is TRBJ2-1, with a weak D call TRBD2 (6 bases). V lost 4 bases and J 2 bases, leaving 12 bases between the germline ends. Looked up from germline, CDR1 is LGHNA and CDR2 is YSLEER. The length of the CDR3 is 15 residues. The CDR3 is CASSLRTGAYNEQFF. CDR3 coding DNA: TGCGCCAGCAGCCTACGAACGGGAGCCTACAATGAGCAGTTCTTC.